The 18 T cell receptor beta chains below come from one sample, sequenced in a study of blood T cell repertoires in COVID-19. Profiled with immunoSEQ multiplex PCR; TCRdb holds only in-frame clones, not every one. The repertoire holds under 200,000 clones, with about 86% as singletons. Sequenced sample: peripheral blood. These receptors all come from a man aged 18 to 30 with acute or convalescent COVID-19.

The gene calls are TRBV29-1 and TRBJ1-1, with 7 bases that match TRBD1. V dropped 8 bases and J dropped 11; count of bases not matched to a gene: 11. In germline, CDR1 is SQVTM, CDR2 ANQGSEA. The CDR3 is made up of 11 amino acids. This CDR3 is CSILAGGRAFF. CDR3 DNA: TGCAGCATACTAGCAGGGGGAAGGGCTTTCTTT.

The V gene is TRBV5-1, the J gene TRBJ1-1; possibly TRBD1 for D (6 bases). V lost 3 bases to trimming and J lost 4 bases, with 10 bases between them. CDR1 and CDR2 from the germline V gene are SGHRS and YFSETQ. This CDR3 spans 13 amino acids. CDR3 residues: CASSSVGATEAFF. The DNA for the CDR3 is TGCGCCAGCAGCTCCGTGGGGGCCACTGAAGCTTTCTTT. The variable domain in full, with the rest retrieved from reference TRBV5-1 and TRBJ1-1, is KAGVTQTPRYLIKTRGQQVTLSCSPISGHRSVSWYQQTPGQGLQFLFEYFSETQRNKGNFPGRFSGRQFSNSRSEMNVSTLELGDSALYLCASSSVGATEAFFGQGTRLTVV.

The chain couples TRBV12-3 or TRBV12-4 to TRBJ2-4; TRBD1 might be the D (6 bases). Trimming pared 5 bases from V and 7 bases from J, leaving 12 bases between. The CDR3 sequence is 13 residues long. The CDR3 spells CASSTWGLNIQYF. Here the CDR3 DNA reads TGTGCCAGCAGTACGTGGGGGCTGAACATTCAGTACTTC.

This sequence joins TRBV29-1 and TRBJ2-2; a weak D match, TRBD1 (6 bases). V gave up 5 bases and J gave up 3 bases, with 7 bases separating them. This CDR3 spans 12 amino acids. Per the germline V gene, CDR1 is SQVTM and CDR2 is ANQGSEA. The CDR3 loop reads CSVTGYTGELFF. The CDR3 nucleotides are TGCAGCGTTACAGGGTACACCGGGGAGCTGTTTTTT.

The chain carries TRBV7-9 and TRBJ1-1, with TRBD1 matching over 11 bases. Germline-derived CDR1 and CDR2 are SEHNR and FQNEAQ (reference sequence). CDR3 length: 15 residues. Trimming at V came to 3 bases and at J to 5 bases, leaving 5 bases not matched to a gene. CDR3 sequence (DNA): TGTGCCAGCAGCTTGGGGACAGGGGGGGATACTGAAGCTTTCTTT. Encoded protein: CASSLGTGGDTEAFF.

The V call is TRBV5-8, the J call TRBJ2-5; 9 bases fit TRBD1. From germline, CDR1 is SGHTS and CDR2 YDEGEE. J gave up 5 bases and V 4 bases, and 6 bases lay outside the gene matches. The CDR3 is made up of 14 amino acids. Here the CDR3 DNA reads TGTGCCAGCAGCCCCGGACAGGGGTTGGAGACCCAGTACTTC. Protein: CASSPGQGLETQYF.

There are a few counts of this clone. The chain employs TRBV4-2 and TRBJ1-5; no clear D. Trimming stripped 1 base from V and 7 bases from J, with 8 bases between. Germline V gene lookup returns CDR1 LGHNA and CDR2 YNFKEQ. The CDR3 has 13 amino acids. The CDR3 DNA reads as TGTGCCAGCAGCCAAGGAGGAGAGCAGCCCCAGCATTTT. Amino acids: CASSQGGEQPQHF.

The chain uses TRBV13 and TRBJ1-1; 12 bases agree with TRBD1. The V gene end was trimmed by 5 bases and the J gene end by 8 bases; junction bases not matched to a gene: 6. This CDR3 has 14 amino acids. Germline CDR1 PRHDT, CDR2 FYEKMQ (reference sequence). This CDR3 is CASSPGTGGAEAFF. The CDR3 DNA follows: TGTGCCAGCAGCCCCGGGACAGGGGGCGCGGAAGCTTTCTTT. Looking up the rest from reference TRBV13 and TRBJ1-1 gives the full variable domain: AAGVIQSPRHLIKEKRETATLKCYPIPRHDTVYWYQQGPGQDPQFLISFYEKMQSDKGSIPDRFSAQQFSDYHSELNMSSLELGDSALYFCASSPGTGGAEAFFGQGTRLTVV.

Only a few counts were recorded for this clone. The rearrangement uses TRBV6-5 and TRBJ1-6; 10 nucleotides agree with TRBD1. CDR3 length: 15 amino acids. In germline, CDR1 is MNHEY, CDR2 SVGAGI. Losses at the gene ends were 7 bases for V and 9 bases for J; bases not matched to a gene: 9. The DNA for the CDR3 is TGTGCCAGCAAAGGGGACAGGGGTACCGGTTCACCCCTCCACTTT. Translation gives CASKGDRGTGSPLHF.

The chain links TRBV10-2 to TRBJ2-6; D is possibly TRBD2 (6 bases). Germline CDR1 is WSHSY and CDR2 is SAAADI. There are 14 residues in the CDR3. The V gene lost 2 bases and the J gene lost 10 bases, with 12 bases spanning the gap. The CDR3 sequence is CASSETGTPNVLTF. The CDR3 nucleotides are TGCGCCAGCAGTGAGACCGGGACTCCGAACGTCCTGACTTTC.

The V gene is TRBV30, the J gene TRBJ2-7; D is possibly TRBD1 (6 bases). The germline CDR1 and CDR2 sequences are GTSNPN and SVGIG (reference sequence). V gave up 3 bases and J gave up 2 bases, with 17 bases separating them. The CDR3 loop spans 15 amino acids. This chain's CDR3 is CAWRFGQGYPYEQYF. CDR3 nucleotide sequence: TGTGCCTGGAGGTTTGGGCAGGGGTATCCCTACGAGCAGTACTTC.

This chain connects TRBV5-1 to TRBJ1-1; 9 nucleotides line up with TRBD1. Germline lookup yields CDR1 SGHRS and CDR2 YFSETQ. V shed 2 bases, J shed 4 bases, and the junction held 3 bases outside the gene matches. The CDR3 has 14 amino acids. The CDR3 reads CASSFSTGGTEAFF. In nucleotides, the CDR3 is TGCGCCAGCAGCTTTTCGACAGGGGGCACTGAAGCTTTCTTT.

The genes are TRBV5-1 and TRBJ1-5; a weak D match, TRBD1 (6 bases). This CDR3 contains 13 residues. With 0 bases removed from V and 5 bases from J, the gap between germline ends came to 6 bases. CDR1 and CDR2 (germline): SGHRS, YFSETQ. CDR3 DNA: TGCGCCAGCAGCTTGGACAGGGATCAGCCCCAGCATTTT. Protein: CASSLDRDQPQHF.

The chain recombines TRBV6-5 with TRBJ1-2, with D unresolved. This CDR3 is 15 amino acids long. From germline, CDR1 is MNHEY and CDR2 SVGAGI. V lost 2 bases to trimming and J lost 0 bases, with 10 bases between them. The CDR3 protein is CASSYIAQPNYGYTF. For the CDR3, the DNA is TGTGCCAGCAGTTACATAGCGCAACCTAACTATGGCTACACCTTC.

This sequence joins TRBV5-4 and TRBJ1-1; the D gene is possibly TRBD1 (6 bases). The CDR3 loop spans 16 amino acids. From germline, CDR1 is SGHNT and CDR2 YYREEE (reference sequence). Trimming shortened V by 4 bases and J by 2 bases, and 18 bases separated the two germline ends. The CDR3 DNA reads as TGTGCCAGCAGCCCTGGAAGTCAGGGGCTCAACACTGAAGCTTTCTTT. Protein: CASSPGSQGLNTEAFF.

The gene calls are TRBV2 and TRBJ1-3, with TRBD1 matching over 9 bases. CDR3 length equals 17 residues. J was trimmed by 0 bases and V by 8 bases; bases with no gene match: 11. Germline CDR1 and CDR2: SNHLY and FYNNEI. CDR3 in amino acids: CASYAGTGLHSGNTIYF. The CDR3 coding sequence is TGTGCCAGCTATGCCGGGACAGGGTTACACTCTGGAAACACCATATATTTT. Full variable domain (rest looked up from reference TRBV2 and TRBJ1-3): EPEVTQTPSHQVTQMGQEVILRCVPISNHLYFYWYRQILGQKVEFLVSFYNNEISEKSEIFDDQFSVERPDGSNFTLKIRSTKLEDSAMYFCASYAGTGLHSGNTIYFGEGSWLTVV.

This chain joins TRBV9 and TRBJ2-3; tentatively, D is TRBD2 (5 bases). CDR1 and CDR2 from the germline V gene are SGDLS and YYNGEE. V was clipped by 3 bases and J by 0 bases, with 11 bases between them. This CDR3 is built from 15 residues. The CDR3 DNA sequence: TGTGCCAGCAGCGATGGAGGAACTAGCACAGATACGCAGTATTTT. Protein product: CASSDGGTSTDTQYF.

The J gene is TRBJ1-6, the V gene TRBV30, with 8 nucleotides matching TRBD1. The CDR3 sequence is 13 residues long. The V segment lost 5 bases and the J segment 7 bases; nucleotides outside the gene matches: 4. Germline-derived CDR1 and CDR2 are GTSNPN and SVGIG (reference sequence). The CDR3 loop reads CAWEGQANSPLHF. In DNA form, the CDR3 reads TGTGCCTGGGAGGGACAGGCGAATTCACCCCTCCACTTT.